The clone carrying this T cell receptor beta chain was found a few times. Per the germline V gene, CDR1 is SGHRS and CDR2 is YFSETQ. Trimming removed 2 bases from V and 3 bases from J; junction bases left unmatched: 7. The CDR3 contains 16 residues. TCRdb reprocessed the RT-PCR reads via MiXCR and lists one record per CDR3 protein. The data contain almost 700,000 distinct CDR3 sequences, 12% to 15% of them singletons. The receptor comes from a female donor in good health, serving as a healthy control. The V call is TRBV5-1, the J call TRBJ2-5, with TRBD2 identical over 10 bases. Sequenced material: memory CD4+ T cells from blood. CDR3 bases: TGCGCCAGCAGCTTTGGAGCGGGGGGGGGAGAAGAGACCCAGTACTTC. It translates to CASSFGAGGGEETQYF.